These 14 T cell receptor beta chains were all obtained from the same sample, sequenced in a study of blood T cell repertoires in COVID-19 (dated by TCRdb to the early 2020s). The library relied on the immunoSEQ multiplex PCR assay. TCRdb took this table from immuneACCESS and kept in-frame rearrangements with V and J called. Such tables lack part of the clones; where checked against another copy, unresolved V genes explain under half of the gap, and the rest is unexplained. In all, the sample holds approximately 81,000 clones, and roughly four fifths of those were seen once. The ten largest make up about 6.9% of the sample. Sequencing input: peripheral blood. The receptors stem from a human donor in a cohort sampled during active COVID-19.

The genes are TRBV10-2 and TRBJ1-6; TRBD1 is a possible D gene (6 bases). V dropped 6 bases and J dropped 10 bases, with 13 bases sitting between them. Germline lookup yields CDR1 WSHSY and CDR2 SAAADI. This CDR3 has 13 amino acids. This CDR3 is CASSIQGGSPLHF. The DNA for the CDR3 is TGCGCCAGCAGCATACAGGGCGGGTCACCCCTCCACTTT.

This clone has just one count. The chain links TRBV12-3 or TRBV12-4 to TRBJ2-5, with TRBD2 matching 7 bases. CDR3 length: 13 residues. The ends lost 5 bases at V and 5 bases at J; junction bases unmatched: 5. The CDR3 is CASSTPGGETQYF. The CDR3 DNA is TGTGCCAGCAGTACCCCCGGGGGGGAGACCCAGTACTTC.

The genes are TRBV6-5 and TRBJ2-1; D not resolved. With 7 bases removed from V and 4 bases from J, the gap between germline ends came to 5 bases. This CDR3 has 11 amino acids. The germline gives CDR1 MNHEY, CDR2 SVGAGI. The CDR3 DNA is TGTGCCAGCAATATTTACAATGAGCAGTTCTTC. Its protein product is CASNIYNEQFF.

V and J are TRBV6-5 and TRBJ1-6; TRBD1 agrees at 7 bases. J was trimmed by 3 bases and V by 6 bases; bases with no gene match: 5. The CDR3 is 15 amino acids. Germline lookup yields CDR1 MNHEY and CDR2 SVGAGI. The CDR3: CASSLRDSYNSPLHF. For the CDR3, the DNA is TGTGCCAGCAGCCTTAGGGACAGCTATAATTCACCCCTCCACTTT.

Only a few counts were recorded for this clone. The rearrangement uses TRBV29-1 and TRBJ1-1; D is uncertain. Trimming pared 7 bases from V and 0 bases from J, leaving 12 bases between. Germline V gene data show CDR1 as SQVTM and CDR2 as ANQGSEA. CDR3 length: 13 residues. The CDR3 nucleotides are TGCAGCGCCCAGCGTGACCTGAACACTGAAGCTTTCTTT. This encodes CSAQRDLNTEAFF.

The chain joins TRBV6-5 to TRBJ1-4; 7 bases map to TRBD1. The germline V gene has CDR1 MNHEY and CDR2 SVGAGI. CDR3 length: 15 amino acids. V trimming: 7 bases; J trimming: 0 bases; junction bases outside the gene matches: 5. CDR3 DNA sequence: TGTGCCAGCAATACCGGGACAGCAACTAATGAAAAACTGTTTTTT. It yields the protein CASNTGTATNEKLFF.

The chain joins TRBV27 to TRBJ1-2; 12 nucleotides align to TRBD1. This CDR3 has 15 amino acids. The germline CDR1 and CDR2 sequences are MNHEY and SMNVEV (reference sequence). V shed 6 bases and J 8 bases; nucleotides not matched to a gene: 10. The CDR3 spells CASRGQGATSDGYTF. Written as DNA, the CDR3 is TGTGCCAGCAGGGGACAGGGGGCGACGTCGGACGGCTACACCTTC.

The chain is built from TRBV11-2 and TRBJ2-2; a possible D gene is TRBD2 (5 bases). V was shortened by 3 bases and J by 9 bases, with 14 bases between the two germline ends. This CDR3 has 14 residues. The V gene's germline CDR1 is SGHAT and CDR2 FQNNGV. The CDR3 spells CASSLDSRSWELFF. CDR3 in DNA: TGTGCCAGCAGCTTGGACTCACGGAGCTGGGAGCTGTTTTTT.

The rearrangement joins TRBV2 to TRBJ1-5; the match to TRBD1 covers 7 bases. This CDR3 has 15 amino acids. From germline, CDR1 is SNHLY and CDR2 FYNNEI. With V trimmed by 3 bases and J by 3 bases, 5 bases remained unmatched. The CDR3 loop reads CASSEGDRINQPQHF. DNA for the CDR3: TGTGCCAGCAGTGAGGGGGACAGAATCAATCAGCCCCAGCATTTT.

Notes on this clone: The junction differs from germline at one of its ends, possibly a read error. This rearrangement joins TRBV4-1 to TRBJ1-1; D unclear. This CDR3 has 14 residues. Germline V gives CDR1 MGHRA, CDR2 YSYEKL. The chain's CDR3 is CASSEERSDPEAFF. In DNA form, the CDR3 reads TGCGCCAGCAGCGAAGAAAGAAGCGATCCTGAAGCTTTCTTT.

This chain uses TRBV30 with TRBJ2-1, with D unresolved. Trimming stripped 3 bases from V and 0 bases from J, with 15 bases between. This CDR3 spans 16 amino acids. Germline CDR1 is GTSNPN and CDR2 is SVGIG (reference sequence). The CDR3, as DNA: TGTGCCTGGAGCGCGATCCTCCCGAGCTCCTACAATGAGCAGTTCTTC. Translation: CAWSAILPSSYNEQFF. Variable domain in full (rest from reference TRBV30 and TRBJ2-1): SQTIHQWPATLVQPVGSPLSLECTVEGTSNPNLYWYRQAAGRGLQLLFYSVGIGQISSEVPQNLSASRPQDRQFILSSKKLLLSDSGFYLCAWSAILPSSYNEQFFGPGTRLTVL.

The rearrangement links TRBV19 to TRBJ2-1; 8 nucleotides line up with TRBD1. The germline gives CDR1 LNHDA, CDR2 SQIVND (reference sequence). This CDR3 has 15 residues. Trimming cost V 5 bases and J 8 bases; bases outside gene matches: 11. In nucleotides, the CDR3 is TGTGCCAGTAGTTCGGCCGGACAGGGAAGGGATGAGCAGTTCTTC. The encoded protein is CASSSAGQGRDEQFF.

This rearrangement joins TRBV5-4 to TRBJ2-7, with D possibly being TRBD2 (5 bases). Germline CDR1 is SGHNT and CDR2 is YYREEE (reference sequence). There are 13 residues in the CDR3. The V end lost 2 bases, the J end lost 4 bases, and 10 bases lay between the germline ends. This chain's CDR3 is CASSLMRGYEQYF. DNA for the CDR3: TGTGCCAGCAGCTTAATGAGAGGGTACGAGCAGTACTTC.

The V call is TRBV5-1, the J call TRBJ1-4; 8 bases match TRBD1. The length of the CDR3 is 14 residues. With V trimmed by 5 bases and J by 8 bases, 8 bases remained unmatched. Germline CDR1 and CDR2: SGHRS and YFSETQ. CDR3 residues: CASSTGQGREKLFF. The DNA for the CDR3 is TGCGCCAGCAGTACCGGACAGGGTCGGGAAAAACTGTTTTTT.